The next 15 T cell receptor beta chains were all read from a single sample in a study of blood T cells in healthy people across ages. A second about 7 to 12 cycle PCR used barcoded and J-beta primers. Using its own MiXCR run on the 5' RACE reads, TCRdb lists one record per CDR3 protein. This sample has roughly 1,500,000 distinct CDR3 sequences, with 42% found just once. The sequencing sample was made of blood. All receptors derive from a woman younger than 35 in good health.

A note on this clonotype: This may be a read error, as it is one base from a much larger clone. The chain combines TRBV6-5 with TRBJ2-3; D is uncertain. The CDR3 loop spans 13 amino acids. The V end lost 5 bases, the J end lost 6 bases, and 12 bases lay between the germline ends. Germline CDR1 is MNHEY and CDR2 is SVGAGI. The CDR3 sequence is CASSQPGVDTQYF. The CDR3 coding sequence is TGTGCCAGCAGTCAGCCCGGCGTGGATACGCAGTATTTT.

The chain joins TRBV18 to TRBJ2-7; maybe TRBD2 (6 bases). The J call is uncertain, as TRBJ2-5 better fits the DNA end. The CDR3 runs to 14 residues. In germline, CDR1 is KGHSH, CDR2 LQKENI. The CDR3 reads CASSPRTTKETQYF. The CDR3 nucleotides read TGTGCCAGCTCACCACGGACTACGAAAGAGACCCAGTACTTC.

Only a few counts were recorded for this clonotype. The CDR3 DNA reads TGTGCCAGCAGCATCGCGGGCCTCGAAGAGCAGTACTTC. Translation: CASSIAGLEEQYF. The chain joins TRBV7-6 to TRBJ2-5; D is perhaps TRBD2 (5 bases). Trimming removed 5 bases from V and 11 bases from J, with 18 bases in between. CDR1 is SGHVS and CDR2 is FNYEAQ in the germline V gene. The CDR3 loop spans 13 amino acids.

This clonotype was seen a handful of times. The chain recombines TRBV7-2 with TRBJ2-3; the D gene is possibly TRBD2 (7 bases). CDR1 SGHTA and CDR2 FQGNSA come from the germline V gene. Trimming stripped 3 bases from V and 4 bases from J, with 20 bases between. The CDR3 loop spans 17 amino acids. CDR3 bases: TGTGCCAGCAGCTTCCTGGGAGGAGGGGGGGTAGCAGATACGCAGTATTTT. Its translation: CASSFLGGGGVADTQYF.

This clonotype has a count of ten or more. The rearrangement joins TRBV5-1 to TRBJ2-7, with D uncertain. V was trimmed by 4 bases and J by 1 base, leaving 15 bases between them. The CDR3 extends over 15 amino acids. The germline CDR1 and CDR2 sequences are SGHRS and YFSETQ. In DNA, the CDR3 is TGCGCCAGCAGCCCGACCCCAGGAATATCCTACGAGCAGTACTTC. Residues: CASSPTPGISYEQYF.

The chain couples TRBV2 to TRBJ2-3; tentatively, D is TRBD2 (5 bases). Trimming pared 3 bases from V and 1 base from J, leaving 8 bases between. The V gene's germline CDR1 is SNHLY and CDR2 FYNNEI. The CDR3 length is 14 residues. DNA of the CDR3: TGTGCCAGCAGTGAGCGGGTACGCACAGATACGCAGTATTTT. Translating gives CASSERVRTDTQYF. Full variable domain (missing parts from reference TRBV2 and TRBJ2-3): EPEVTQTPSHQVTQMGQEVILRCVPISNHLYFYWYRQILGQKVEFLVSFYNNEISEKSEIFDDQFSVERPDGSNFTLKIRSTKLEDSAMYFCASSERVRTDTQYFGPGTRLTVL.

The table lists this clonotype with a count of one. The junction differs from germline at one of its ends, possibly a read error. The chain couples TRBV10-3 to TRBJ1-2; D is unclear. The CDR3 runs to 16 residues. CDR1 ENHRY and CDR2 SYGVKD come from the germline V gene. As DNA, the CDR3 is TGTGCCGTCAGTGAGTCACGGAGGCCCGGGCCTTATGGCTACACCTTC. Protein product: CAVSESRRPGPYGYTF.

The V call is TRBV12-3 or TRBV12-4, the J call TRBJ1-1, with 7 nucleotides matching TRBD1. Trimming removed 5 bases from V and 5 bases from J; junction bases left unmatched: 14. The CDR3 contains 16 residues. The CDR3 spells CASSQTKGAKETEAFF. CDR3 DNA sequence: TGTGCCAGCAGTCAGACCAAGGGGGCCAAAGAGACTGAAGCTTTCTTT.

This clonotype was detected only a few times. The chain links TRBV12-3 or TRBV12-4 to TRBJ2-3, with D unresolved. CDR3 length: 13 residues. Trimming removed 5 bases from V and 5 bases from J, with 11 bases in between. CDR3 amino acids: CASSPAPGDTQYF. In nucleotides, the CDR3 is TGTGCCAGCAGTCCGGCCCCGGGAGATACGCAGTATTTT.

This clonotype occurred once. The chain is built from TRBV6-1 and TRBJ2-2, with 13 positions matching TRBD2. Trimming took 2 bases from V and 0 from J; bases not matched to a gene: 3. The CDR3 is 18 amino acids. The V gene's germline CDR1 is MNHNS and CDR2 SASEGT. The CDR3 nucleotides read TGTGCCAGCAGTGAACGACTAGCGGGGGGACCGAACACCGGGGAGCTGTTTTTT. Encoded protein: CASSERLAGGPNTGELFF.

The V and J genes are TRBV27 and TRBJ1-2; TRBD1 is a possible D gene (6 bases). Germline loops: CDR1 MNHEY, CDR2 SMNVEV (reference sequence). This CDR3 contains 15 residues. V lost 5 bases, J lost 4 bases, and 17 bases lay in between. The CDR3 DNA reads as TGTGCCAGCAGTCCCCTTCCAGGGGTAACCTATGGCTACACCTTC. It translates to CASSPLPGVTYGYTF.

This clonotype was seen a few times. This chain links TRBV20-1 with TRBJ1-4; 8 bases match TRBD1. The V and J ends lost 6 bases and 6 bases, in that order; junction bases with no gene match: 3. CDR1 DFQATT and CDR2 SNEGSKA come from the germline V gene (reference sequence). This CDR3 has 12 amino acids. The CDR3 DNA sequence: TGCAGTGCCGCGGACAGGGATGAAAAACTGTTTTTT. It yields the protein CSAADRDEKLFF.

The chain uses TRBV6-1 and TRBJ1-5; TRBD1 matches 9 bases. The germline V gene has CDR1 MNHNS and CDR2 SASEGT. Unmatched junction bases numbered 13, after V lost 7 bases and J lost 0 bases. The length of the CDR3 is 18 residues. The CDR3 sequence is CASTDGTGCFNSNQPQHF. For the CDR3, the DNA is TGTGCCAGCACTGACGGGACAGGGTGCTTCAATAGCAATCAGCCCCAGCATTTT.

In its sample, this clonotype was seen once. The chain is built from TRBV25-1 and TRBJ2-1, with D uncertain. The germline V gene has CDR1 MGHDK and CDR2 SYGVNS. Trimming cost V 7 bases and J 9 bases, with 16 bases left between them. The CDR3 contains 13 residues. In DNA form, the CDR3 reads TGTGCCAGCACCCGCGACTCAGACGGTGAGCAGTTCTTC. Its translation is CASTRDSDGEQFF.

This clonotype was seen more than once but under ten times. CDR3 sequence reads: CASSFGPAGDSSYEQYF. CDR3 coding DNA: TGTGCCAGCAGCTTTGGTCCGGCGGGAGATTCCTCCTACGAGCAGTACTTC. This chain connects TRBV7-2 to TRBJ2-7; 7 bases match TRBD2. The J segment lost 0 bases and the V segment lost 3 bases, leaving 11 bases of the junction unmatched. The CDR3 runs 17 residues. CDR1 SGHTA and CDR2 FQGNSA come from the germline V gene.